Following are 8 T cell receptor beta chains from one sample sequenced in a study of radiation and T cells in renal cell carcinoma. Time point denoted: blood 4 weeks post-SBRT, at nephrectomy. The treatment here: 15 Gy SBRT to primary tumor, nephrectomy 4 weeks later. Data came from immunoSEQ multiplex PCR; TCRdb stores just in-frame clones and leaves some out. The repertoire includes about 77,000 clones, around four fifths of them detected once, and about 2.4% sits in the top ten. Sequenced here: blood, sampled from a patient whose treatment included radiotherapy and nephrectomy. These receptors were obtained from a woman aged 55 to 70 with renal cell carcinoma.

The CDR3 sequence is CASSSFSRNTGELFF. The CDR3 DNA reads as TGCGCCAGCAGTTCGTTTTCCCGAAACACCGGGGAGCTGTTTTTT. V gene TRBV5-1 combines with J gene TRBJ2-2; no clear D gene. The CDR3 is 15 amino acids. The germline CDR1 and CDR2 sequences are SGHRS and YFSETQ. Trimming shortened V by 5 bases and J by 2 bases, and 13 bases separated the two germline ends.

The rearrangement joins TRBV15 to TRBJ1-1, with D perhaps TRBD1 (6 bases). Germline CDR1 is LNHNV and CDR2 is YYDKDF (reference sequence). Trimming stripped 0 bases from V and 11 bases from J, with 10 bases between. The CDR3 extends over 12 amino acids. The CDR3 nucleotides are TGTGCCACCAGCAGAGATACAGGGTGGGCTTTCTTT. It translates to CATSRDTGWAFF.

V usage is TRBV6-5 and J usage is TRBJ1-3; 11 bases align to TRBD1. Germline V CDR1 and CDR2: MNHEY, SVGAGI. With V trimmed by 6 bases and J by 0 bases, 1 base remained unmatched. This CDR3 has 15 amino acids. The CDR3, as DNA: TGTGCCAGCAGGGGACAGGGGGGCTCTGGAAACACCATATATTTT. It specifies CASRGQGGSGNTIYF.

This chain joins TRBV6-5 and TRBJ2-7, with TRBD2 matching 12 bases. After removal of 7 bases from V and 2 bases from J, the junction contained 6 bases not matched to a gene. CDR3 length: 15 amino acids. Germline loops: CDR1 MNHEY, CDR2 SVGAGI. The CDR3 bases are TGTGCCAGCACCTACTCTAGCGGGGGGGCCTACGAGCAGTACTTC. Its translation is CASTYSSGGAYEQYF.

The chain recombines TRBV7-3 with TRBJ2-3; D gene unclear. The germline V gene has CDR1 SGHTA and CDR2 FQGTGA. V lost 3 bases and J lost 1, with 8 bases in between. The CDR3 covers 14 residues. The CDR3 loop is CASSLKAGTDTQYF. The CDR3 coding sequence is TGTGCCAGCAGCTTGAAGGCAGGCACAGATACGCAGTATTTT.

This sequence joins TRBV4-2 and TRBJ1-2; D ambiguous. CDR1 is LGHNA and CDR2 is YNFKEQ in the germline V gene. The CDR3 extends over 14 amino acids. Trimming cost V 4 bases and J 5 bases, with 14 bases left between them. This CDR3 reads CASSPRSAGYGYTF. The CDR3 DNA sequence: TGTGCCAGCAGCCCCCGGTCCGCTGGGTATGGCTACACCTTC.

This clone is a singleton in its sample. V and J are TRBV11-1 and TRBJ1-6, with 10 bases identical to TRBD1. The V gene end was trimmed by 5 bases and the J gene end by 7 bases; junction bases not matched to a gene: 8. The CDR3 extends over 16 amino acids. Germline loops: CDR1 SGHAT, CDR2 FQDESV (reference sequence). CDR3 in amino acids: CASSIDRGHKNSPLHF. CDR3 nucleotide sequence: TGTGCCAGCAGCATCGACAGGGGGCATAAGAATTCACCCCTCCACTTT.

The chain employs TRBV7-8 and TRBJ1-1; D unclear. V lost 5 bases and J lost 6, with 13 bases in between. Germline loops: CDR1 SGHVS, CDR2 FQNEAQ. This CDR3 comprises 13 residues. In DNA form, the CDR3 reads TGTGCCAGCAGCCTCGACCGTCTGGCTGAAGCTTTCTTT. The encoded protein is CASSLDRLAEAFF.